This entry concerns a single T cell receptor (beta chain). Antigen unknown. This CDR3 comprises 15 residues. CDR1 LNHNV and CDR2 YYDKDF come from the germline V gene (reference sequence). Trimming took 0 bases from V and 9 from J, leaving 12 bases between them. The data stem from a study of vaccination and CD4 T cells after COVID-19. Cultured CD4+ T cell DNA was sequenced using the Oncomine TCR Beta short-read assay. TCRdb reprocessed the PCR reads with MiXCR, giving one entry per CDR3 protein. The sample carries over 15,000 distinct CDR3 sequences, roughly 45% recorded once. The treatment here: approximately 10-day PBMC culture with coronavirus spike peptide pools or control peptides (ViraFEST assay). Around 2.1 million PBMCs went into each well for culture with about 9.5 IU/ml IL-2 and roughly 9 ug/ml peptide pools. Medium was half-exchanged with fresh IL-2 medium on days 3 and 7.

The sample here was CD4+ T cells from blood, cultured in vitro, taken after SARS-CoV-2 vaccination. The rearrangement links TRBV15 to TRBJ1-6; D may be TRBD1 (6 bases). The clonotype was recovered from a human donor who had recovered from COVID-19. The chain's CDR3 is CATSRDSQGGSPLHF. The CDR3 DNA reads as TGTGCCACCAGCAGAGATTCACAGGGAGGTTCACCCCTCCACTTT.